The 29 T cell receptor beta chains given below trace back to one sample, sequenced in a study of human T cells and chemical hapten exposure. TCRdb used MiXCR to reprocess the RACE reads, holding one entry per CDR3 protein. The data hold fewer than 80,000 distinct CDR3 sequences, with 11% observed a single time. Regarding time point: patch test 3, about 24 weeks after DPC sensitization. Treatment defined: therapeutic diphenylcyclopropenone sensitization with weekly scalp DPC. Sequencing was performed on whole blood, taken in connection with sensitization to the hapten diphenylcyclopropenone (DPC). The source of these receptors is a woman in her twenties or thirties with alopecia areata. Some clones in this sample may be carry-over from other donors' samples.

This clonotype occurred a few times. The chain uses TRBV29-1 and TRBJ2-7; TRBD2 matches 10 bases. Germline values: CDR1 SQVTM, CDR2 ANQGSEA. CDR3 length: 13 amino acids. V was pared by 4 bases and J by 2 bases, with 2 bases of the junction left unmatched. CDR3 nucleotides: TGCAGCGTTGTAGCGGGAGGCACCTACGAGCAGTACTTC. It translates to CSVVAGGTYEQYF.

This clonotype was seen only a few times. The chain uses TRBV20-1 and TRBJ2-7; possible D gene TRBD1, 5 bases. V was trimmed by 0 bases and J by 4 bases, leaving 13 bases between them. Germline lookup yields CDR1 DFQATT and CDR2 SNEGSKA (reference sequence). The CDR3 runs to 14 residues. CDR3 sequence (DNA): TGCAGTGCTAGAGACCAATTCCAGGGTTACGAGCAGTACTTC. As protein: CSARDQFQGYEQYF.

The sample holds a few counts of this clonotype. The chain couples TRBV5-1 to TRBJ2-7, with no clear D. V lost 2 bases and J lost 6, with 15 bases in between. Germline V gene sequence: CDR1 SGHRS, CDR2 YFSETQ. The CDR3 runs 14 residues. The CDR3 here is CASSLGRRPLEQYF. CDR3 DNA sequence: TGCGCCAGCAGCTTAGGGCGCAGGCCCCTCGAGCAGTACTTC.

This clonotype was found a few times. As DNA, the CDR3 is TGTGCCAGCAGTTCGAGCGGAACCTACAATGAGCAGTTCTTC. Its translation is CASSSSGTYNEQFF. The chain combines TRBV5-4 with TRBJ2-1, with D perhaps TRBD2 (5 bases). CDR3 length equals 14 residues. Deletions cut 5 bases from V and 2 bases from J, with 11 bases between. Germline V gene sequence: CDR1 SGHNT, CDR2 YYREEE (reference sequence).

The J gene is TRBJ2-3, the V gene TRBV4-3; D is uncertain. CDR3 size: 15 residues. Germline V gives CDR1 LGHNA, CDR2 YSLEER. Trimming stripped 0 bases from V and 0 bases from J, with 7 bases between. The CDR3, as DNA: TGCGCCAGCAGCCAAGATTGGGGAAGCACAGATACGCAGTATTTT. Its translation: CASSQDWGSTDTQYF.

This clonotype was seen at least ten times. The chain couples TRBV6-6 to TRBJ1-5; D unresolved. V was shortened by 2 bases and J by 3 bases, with 8 bases between the two germline ends. Germline lookup yields CDR1 MNHNY and CDR2 SVGAGI (reference sequence). This CDR3 has 14 amino acids. CDR3 DNA: TGTGCCAGCAGTTACAGGGCAGTCAATCAGCCCCAGCATTTT. It codes for CASSYRAVNQPQHF.

This clonotype was detected ten times or more. CDR3 bases: TGTGCCAGCAGCCCAGACAGGACACTCTTTTCTAGCACAGATACGCAGTATTTT. As protein: CASSPDRTLFSSTDTQYF. V is TRBV7-2 and J is TRBJ2-3; D is perhaps TRBD1 (6 bases). The CDR3 is 18 residues long. Germline V lookup: CDR1 SGHTA, CDR2 FQGNSA. Trimming left V 5 bases short and J 0 bases short, with 21 bases between.

The genes are TRBV18 and TRBJ1-1, with TRBD1 identical over 7 bases. From germline, CDR1 is KGHSH and CDR2 LQKENI. This CDR3 spans 15 amino acids. V was pared by 6 bases and J by 5 bases, with 12 bases of the junction left unmatched. The CDR3: CASSPTEGQRTEAFF. The CDR3 nucleotides are TGTGCCAGCTCCCCCACCGAGGGACAGAGGACTGAAGCTTTCTTT.

The chain uses TRBV7-2 and TRBJ2-3; D is unclear. V was shortened by 10 bases and J by 5 bases, with 10 bases between the two germline ends. Germline V gene sequence: CDR1 SGHTA, CDR2 FQGNSA. The CDR3 is 11 residues long. The CDR3 nucleotides read TGTGCCACATCTGTGGGAGATACGCAGTATTTT. Residues: CATSVGDTQYF. The variable domain in full, with the rest retrieved from reference TRBV7-2 and TRBJ2-3, is GAGVSQSPSNKVTEKGKDVELRCDPISGHTALYWYRQSLGQGLEFLIYFQGNSAPDKSGLPSDRFSAERTGGSVSTLTIQRTQQEDSAVYLCATSVGDTQYFGPGTRLTVL.

This clonotype was seen more than once but under ten times. The genes are TRBV11-2 and TRBJ2-1; D gene unclear. Trimming stripped 7 bases from V and 3 bases from J, with 4 bases between. Germline loops: CDR1 SGHAT, CDR2 FQNNGV. This CDR3 has 11 amino acids. DNA of the CDR3: TGTGCCAGCACGGGCTACAATGAGCAGTTCTTC. It specifies CASTGYNEQFF.

This clonotype occurred many times. CDR3 residues: CASSFFTGPSQQPQHF. The CDR3 DNA sequence: TGTGCCAGCAGTTTTTTCACAGGGCCTTCTCAGCAGCCCCAGCATTTT. This chain connects TRBV6-2 or TRBV6-3 to TRBJ1-5, with a possible D match to TRBD1 (6 bases). The ends were cut back, 4 bases at V and 7 bases at J, with 20 bases in the middle. The CDR3 covers 16 residues. Germline values: CDR1 MNHEY, CDR2 SVGEGT.

This clonotype was counted a few times. The V and J genes are TRBV12-3 or TRBV12-4 and TRBJ1-3; D is uncertain. V was trimmed by 3 bases and J by 2 bases, leaving 8 bases between them. This CDR3 contains 14 residues. The CDR3 sequence is CASSFAGTGNTIYF. The CDR3 DNA sequence: TGTGCCAGCAGTTTCGCCGGGACTGGAAACACCATATATTTT.

This clonotype was seen ten or more times. The gene calls are TRBV7-9 and TRBJ1-1, with D maybe TRBD1 (6 bases). Germline V gene sequence: CDR1 SEHNR, CDR2 FQNEAQ (reference sequence). Trimming removed 5 bases from V and 6 bases from J, with 16 bases in between. The CDR3 is made up of 14 amino acids. The CDR3: CASSPQTGSAEAFF. Written as DNA, the CDR3 is TGTGCCAGCAGCCCCCAAACAGGGAGTGCTGAAGCTTTCTTT.

This clonotype was counted many times. The chain has TRBV20-1 and TRBJ2-7, with TRBD1 matching over 7 bases. V lost 6 bases, J lost 6 bases, and 17 bases stayed unmatched. CDR3 length: 15 residues. Germline-derived CDR1 and CDR2 are DFQATT and SNEGSKA (reference sequence). This CDR3 is CSANQQGSPRGEQYF. The CDR3, as DNA: TGCAGTGCAAACCAACAGGGGTCGCCGAGGGGCGAGCAGTACTTC.

The chain has TRBV10-2 and TRBJ2-1, with 9 bases fitting TRBD2. The germline CDR1 and CDR2 sequences are WSHSY and SAAADI. The V gene end was trimmed by 3 bases and the J gene end by 4 bases; junction bases not matched to a gene: 4. This CDR3 has 15 amino acids. The CDR3 nucleotides read TGCGCCAGCAGTGAAAGGCTAGCGGGATACAATGAGCAGTTCTTC. Its protein product is CASSERLAGYNEQFF.

This clonotype was found a few times. The J gene is TRBJ2-7, the V gene TRBV7-9, with TRBD1 matching over 9 bases. Germline CDR1 is SEHNR and CDR2 is FQNEAQ (reference sequence). After removal of 0 bases from V and 2 bases from J, the junction contained 2 bases not matched to a gene. The CDR3 runs 15 residues. CDR3 residues: CASSLAGTGTYEQYF. CDR3 coding DNA: TGTGCCAGCAGCTTAGCGGGGACAGGGACCTACGAGCAGTACTTC.

The chain couples TRBV7-3 to TRBJ2-1, with TRBD1 identical over 8 bases. The CDR3 consists of 13 residues. Germline V lookup: CDR1 SGHTA, CDR2 FQGTGA. Germline trimming cut 5 bases from V and 4 bases from J; bases unmatched to any gene: 1. The CDR3 loop is CASSRTGYNEQFF. The CDR3 DNA reads TGTGCCAGCAGCCGGACAGGGTACAATGAGCAGTTCTTC.

The chain has TRBV20-1 and TRBJ1-4; no reliable D call. The CDR3 sequence is 12 residues long. Germline V gene lookup returns CDR1 DFQATT and CDR2 SNEGSKA (reference sequence). V was trimmed by 4 bases and J by 7 bases, leaving 10 bases between them. This CDR3 is CSATLLAEKLFF. Here the CDR3 DNA reads TGCAGTGCTACCCTCCTAGCTGAAAAACTGTTTTTT.

This clonotype was detected only a few times. This chain uses TRBV7-9 with TRBJ2-2; D not resolved. Germline V gives CDR1 SEHNR, CDR2 FQNEAQ (reference sequence). V lost 5 bases and J lost 5, with 15 bases in between. CDR3 length: 15 residues. As DNA, the CDR3 is TGTGCCAGCAGCCCCGAGAAGGGATGGACCGGGGAGCTGTTTTTT. Protein: CASSPEKGWTGELFF. Looking up the rest from reference TRBV7-9 and TRBJ2-2 gives the full variable domain: DTGVSQNPRHKITKRGQNVTFRCDPISEHNRLYWYRQTLGQGPEFLTYFQNEAQLEKSRLLSDRFSAERPKGSFSTLEIQRTEQGDSAMYLCASSPEKGWTGELFFGEGSRLTVL.

This clonotype turned up a few times. V is TRBV7-3 and J is TRBJ2-3; no reliable D call. This CDR3 contains 15 residues. In germline, CDR1 is SGHTA, CDR2 FQGTGA. Trimming pared 2 bases from V and 3 bases from J, leaving 12 bases between. The CDR3 nucleotides are TGTGCCAGCAGCTTATCCCCAGGTCGGACAGATACGCAGTATTTT. This codes for CASSLSPGRTDTQYF. The variable domain in full, completed from reference TRBV7-3 and TRBJ2-3, reads GAGVSQTPSNKVTEKGKYVELRCDPISGHTALYWYRQSLGQGPEFLIYFQGTGAADDSGLPNDRFFAVRPEGSVSTLKIQRTERGDSAVYLCASSLSPGRTDTQYFGPGTRLTVL.

The rearrangement links TRBV25-1 to TRBJ2-2, with 10 positions matching TRBD2. This CDR3 spans 17 amino acids. J lost 1 base, V lost 8 bases, and 10 bases had no gene match. CDR1 and CDR2 from the germline V gene are MGHDK and SYGVNS. The CDR3 is CASASPASGRNTGELFF. The CDR3 DNA reads TGTGCCAGCGCTTCTCCGGCTAGCGGGAGGAACACCGGGGAGCTGTTTTTT.

This clonotype has just one count. J is TRBJ2-1 and V is TRBV24-1, with 7 positions matching TRBD2. CDR3 length: 16 residues. J lost 6 bases, V lost 3 bases, and 10 bases had no gene match. Germline values: CDR1 KGHDR, CDR2 SFDVKD. In DNA form, the CDR3 reads TGTGCCACCAGTGATCTCTCTCGCAGGGAGGGCAATGAGCAGTTCTTC. It encodes CATSDLSRREGNEQFF.

This clonotype was picked up a small number of times. The chain uses TRBV28 and TRBJ2-7; D unresolved. The CDR3 loop spans 12 amino acids. CDR1 MDHEN and CDR2 SYDVKM come from the germline V gene. V was clipped by 7 bases and J by 7 bases, with 14 bases between them. The CDR3 coding sequence is TGTGCCAGCATCTCCCCGCCCGGGGAGCAGTACTTC. It specifies CASISPPGEQYF.

The chain couples TRBV7-2 to TRBJ2-2; the match to TRBD2 covers 7 bases. The CDR3 has 14 residues. Germline CDR1 is SGHTA and CDR2 is FQGNSA. J gave up 8 bases and V 3 bases, and 6 bases lay outside the gene matches. For the CDR3, the DNA is TGTGCCAGCAGCTTCAGCGGGGACGGAGGGGAGCTGTTTTTT. Translated, it gives CASSFSGDGGELFF.

This clonotype has at least ten counts. The chain links TRBV7-8 to TRBJ1-1, with no clear D. The germline V gene has CDR1 SGHVS and CDR2 FQNEAQ. Trimming cost V 3 bases and J 1 base, with 3 bases left between them. The CDR3 is 12 residues long. CDR3 nucleotides: TGTGCCAGCAGCTTTAGGAACACTGAAGCTTTCTTT. Amino acid sequence: CASSFRNTEAFF.

There are a few counts of this clonotype. The rearrangement joins TRBV6-2 or TRBV6-3 to TRBJ1-6, with D possibly TRBD1 on 6 matching bases. The CDR3 is 18 amino acids. Germline-derived CDR1 and CDR2 are MNHEY and SVGEGT. Trimming removed 7 bases from V and 0 bases from J, with 19 bases in between. For the CDR3, the DNA is TGTGCCAGCACCGAAGAGGGACAAAGAAGCTCCTATAATTCACCCCTCCACTTT. Translation gives CASTEEGQRSSYNSPLHF.

The CDR3: CATSDLGEIAKNIQYF. In DNA, the CDR3 is TGTGCCACCAGTGATTTGGGGGAGATAGCCAAAAACATTCAGTACTTC. V usage is TRBV24-1 and J usage is TRBJ2-4; a weak D match, TRBD2 (5 bases). The germline V gene encodes CDR1 KGHDR and CDR2 SFDVKD. V lost 0 bases, J lost 0 bases, and 8 bases lay in between. The CDR3 spans 16 residues.

This clonotype was observed many times. CDR3 residues: CASSLVGQGHQPQHF. CDR3 bases: TGTGCCAGCAGCTTGGTGGGACAGGGACATCAGCCCCAGCATTTT. The chain uses TRBV5-6 and TRBJ1-5, with 9 bases fitting TRBD1. This CDR3 spans 15 amino acids. CDR1 is SGHDT and CDR2 is YYEEEE in the germline V gene. V shed 0 bases and J 5 bases; nucleotides not matched to a gene: 3.

Only a few counts were recorded for this clonotype. The V call is TRBV7-8, the J call TRBJ2-3, with 12 bases aligning to TRBD2. The CDR3 covers 18 residues. Germline values: CDR1 SGHVS, CDR2 FQNEAQ. The V gene end was trimmed by 5 bases and the J gene end by 0 bases; junction bases not matched to a gene: 9. CDR3 bases: TGTGCCAGCAGCCTAAGGACCGGGACTAGCGGGAGCACAGATACGCAGTATTTT. This sequence encodes CASSLRTGTSGSTDTQYF.